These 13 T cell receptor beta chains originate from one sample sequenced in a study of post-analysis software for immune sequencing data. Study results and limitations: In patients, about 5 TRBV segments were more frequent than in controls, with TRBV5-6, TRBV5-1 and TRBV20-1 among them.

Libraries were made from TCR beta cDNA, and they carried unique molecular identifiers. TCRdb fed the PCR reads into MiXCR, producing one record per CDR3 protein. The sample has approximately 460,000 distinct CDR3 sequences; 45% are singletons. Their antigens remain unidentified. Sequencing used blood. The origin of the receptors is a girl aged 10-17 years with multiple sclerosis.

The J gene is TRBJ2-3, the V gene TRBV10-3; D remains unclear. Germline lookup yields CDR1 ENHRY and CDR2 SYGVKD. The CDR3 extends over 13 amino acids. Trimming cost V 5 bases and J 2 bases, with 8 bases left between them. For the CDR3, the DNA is TGTGCCATCAGTCCATTATCCACAGATACGCAGTATTTT. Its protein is CAISPLSTDTQYF.

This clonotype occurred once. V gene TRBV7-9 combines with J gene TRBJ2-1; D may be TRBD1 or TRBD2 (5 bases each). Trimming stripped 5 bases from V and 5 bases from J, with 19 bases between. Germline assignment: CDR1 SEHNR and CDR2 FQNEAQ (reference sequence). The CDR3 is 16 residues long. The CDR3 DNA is TGTGCCAGCAGCCGTCAACGCTGGGGGATTGACAATGAGCAGTTCTTC. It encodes CASSRQRWGIDNEQFF. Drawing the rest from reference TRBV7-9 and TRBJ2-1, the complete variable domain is DTGVSQNPRHKITKRGQNVTFRCDPISEHNRLYWYRQTLGQGPEFLTYFQNEAQLEKSRLLSDRFSAERPKGSFSTLEIQRTEQGDSAMYLCASSRQRWGIDNEQFFGPGTRLTVL.

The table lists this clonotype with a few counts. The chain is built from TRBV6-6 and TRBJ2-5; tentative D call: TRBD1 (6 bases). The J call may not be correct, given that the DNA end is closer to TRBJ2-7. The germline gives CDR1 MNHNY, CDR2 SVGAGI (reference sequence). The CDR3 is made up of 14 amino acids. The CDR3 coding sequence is TGTGCCAGCAGTTCGGGACACCGATCATACGAGCAGTACTTC. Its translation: CASSSGHRSYEQYF.

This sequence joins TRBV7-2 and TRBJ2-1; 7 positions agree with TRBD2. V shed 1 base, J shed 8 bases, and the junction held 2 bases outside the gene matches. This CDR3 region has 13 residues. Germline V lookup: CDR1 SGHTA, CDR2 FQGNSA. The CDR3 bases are TGTGCCAGCAGCTTAGGGGGGGGTCATGAGCAGTTCTTC. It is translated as CASSLGGGHEQFF.

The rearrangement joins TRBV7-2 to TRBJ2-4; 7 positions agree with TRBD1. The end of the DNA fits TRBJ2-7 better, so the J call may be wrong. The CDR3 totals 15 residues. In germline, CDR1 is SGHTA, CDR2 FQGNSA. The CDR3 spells CASSLEGASGYEQYF. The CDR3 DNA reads TGTGCCAGCAGCTTAGAGGGGGCATCGGGCTACGAGCAGTACTTC.

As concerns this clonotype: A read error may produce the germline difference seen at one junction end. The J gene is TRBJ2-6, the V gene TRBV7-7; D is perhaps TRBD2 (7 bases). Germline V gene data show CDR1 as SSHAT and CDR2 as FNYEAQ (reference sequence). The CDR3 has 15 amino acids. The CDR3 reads CASSVVGGTFNVLTF. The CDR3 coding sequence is TGTGCTAGCAGCGTAGTGGGGGGGACATTCAACGTCCTGACTTTC.

CDR3 sequence: CASSLVIGATGEQYF. In DNA, the CDR3 is TGTGCCAGCAGCTTAGTAATTGGGGCGACCGGCGAGCAGTACTTC. The rearrangement links TRBV7-2 to TRBJ2-7; TRBD1 might be the D (5 bases). V was shortened by 1 base and J by 6 bases, with 16 bases between the two germline ends. Germline-derived CDR1 and CDR2 are SGHTA and FQGNSA. The CDR3 covers 15 residues.

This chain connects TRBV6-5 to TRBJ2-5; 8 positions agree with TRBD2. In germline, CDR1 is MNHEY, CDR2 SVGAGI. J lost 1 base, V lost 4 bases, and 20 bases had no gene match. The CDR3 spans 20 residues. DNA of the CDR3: TGTGCCAGCAGTTCTAACCGGCCCGAAGGGACTAGTGAGGGCCAAGAGACCCAGTACTTC. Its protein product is CASSSNRPEGTSEGQETQYF.

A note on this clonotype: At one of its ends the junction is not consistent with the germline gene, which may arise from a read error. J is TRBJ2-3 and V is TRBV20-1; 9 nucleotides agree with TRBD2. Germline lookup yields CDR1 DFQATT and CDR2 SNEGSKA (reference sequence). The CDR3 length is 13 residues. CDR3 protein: CGAPSGNADAQYF. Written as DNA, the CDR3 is TGCGGTGCCCCTAGCGGGAACGCAGATGCGCAGTATTTT.

The CDR3 nucleotides are TGTGCCAGCGGCGGCAGTTCTGGCACTGAAGCTTTCTTT. As protein: CASGGSSGTEAFF. This sequence joins TRBV7-9 and TRBJ1-1; no definite D call. V dropped 8 bases and J dropped 4 bases, with 14 bases sitting between them. The V gene's germline CDR1 is SEHNR and CDR2 FQNEAQ (reference sequence). This CDR3 contains 13 residues.

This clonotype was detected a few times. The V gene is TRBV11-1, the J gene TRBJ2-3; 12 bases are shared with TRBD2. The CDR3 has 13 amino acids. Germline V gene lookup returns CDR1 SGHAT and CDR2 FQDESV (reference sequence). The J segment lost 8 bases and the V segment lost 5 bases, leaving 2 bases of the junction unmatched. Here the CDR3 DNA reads TGTGCCAGCAGCGGGACTAGCGGGCGTACGCAGTATTTT. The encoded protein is CASSGTSGRTQYF. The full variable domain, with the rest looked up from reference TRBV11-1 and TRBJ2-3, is EAEVAQSPRYKITEKSQAVAFWCDPISGHATLYWYRQILGQGPELLVQFQDESVVDDSQLPKDRFSAERLKGVDSTLKIQPAELGDSAMYLCASSGTSGRTQYFGPGTRLTVL.

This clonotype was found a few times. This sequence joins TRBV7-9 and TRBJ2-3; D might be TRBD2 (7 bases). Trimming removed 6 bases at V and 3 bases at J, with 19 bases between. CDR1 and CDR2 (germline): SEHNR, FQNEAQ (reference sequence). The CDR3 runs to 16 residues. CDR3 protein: CASRAFSGGRTDTQYF. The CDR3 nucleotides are TGTGCCAGCAGAGCTTTCTCCGGGGGGCGGACAGATACGCAGTATTTT. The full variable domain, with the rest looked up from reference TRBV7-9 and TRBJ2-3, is DTGVSQNPRHKITKRGQNVTFRCDPISEHNRLYWYRQTLGQGPEFLTYFQNEAQLEKSRLLSDRFSAERPKGSFSTLEIQRTEQGDSAMYLCASRAFSGGRTDTQYFGPGTRLTVL.

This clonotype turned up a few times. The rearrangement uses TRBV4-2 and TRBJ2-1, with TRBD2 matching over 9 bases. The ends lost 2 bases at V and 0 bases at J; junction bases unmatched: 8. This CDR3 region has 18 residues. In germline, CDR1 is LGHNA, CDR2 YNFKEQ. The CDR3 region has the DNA TGTGCCAGCAGCCAAACTGTCCGTAGCGGGAGCTCCTACAATGAGCAGTTCTTC. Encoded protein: CASSQTVRSGSSYNEQFF.